The subject of this entry is one T cell receptor (beta chain). Its antigen remains unidentified. The data originate from a study of graft-versus-host responses after intestinal transplantation. Study context: Anti-thymocyte globulin induction was given to all recipients, followed by tacrolimus and steroids for around three years.

Study-wide results and caveats: There was an association between peak levels of circulating GvH clones and early post-transplant HvG declines. Ileal or blood samples showed some GvH clones first, and such clones were also found in recipient marrow.

J lost 9 bases, V lost 0 bases, and 4 bases had no gene match. Germline V gene data show CDR1 as SGHVS and CDR2 as FQNEAQ. The CDR3 totals 14 residues. Only in-frame clones appear in the TCRdb table, and some are missing; sequencing was by immunoSEQ multiplex PCR. The sample includes 90,000 to 100,000 clones, around 90% of them seen just once. This material consisted of unstimulated CD8+ T cells sorted from spleen or lymph node cells, taken before intestinal transplant. The V gene is TRBV7-8, the J gene TRBJ2-1; TRBD2 matches 8 bases. The sequence was obtained from a human donor who received an intestinal transplant. Here the CDR3 DNA reads TGTGCCAGCAGCTTAGCAGGACTAGCAGGTGAGCAGTTCTTC. Residues: CASSLAGLAGEQFF. The variable domain in full, completed from reference TRBV7-8 and TRBJ2-1, reads GAGVSQSPRYKVAKRGQDVALRCDPISGHVSLFWYQQALGQGPEFLTYFQNEAQLDKSGLPSDRFFAERPEGSVSTLKIQRTQQEDSAVYLCASSLAGLAGEQFFGPGTRLTVL.